These T cell receptor beta chains were read from a single sample in a study of blood T cell repertoires in COVID-19. TCRdb keeps only in-frame clones here, not all; method: immunoSEQ multiplex PCR. The data hold about 190,000 clones, with 82% observed a single time. What was sequenced was peripheral blood. The receptors come from a woman in her thirties with acute or convalescent COVID-19. Each CDR3 is given with its conserved first and last residue. The D gene is left open where the match is weak. Clone size is stated in some rows and not others, as once, few, many or a class when expanded.

clone_size: NA; j_call: TRBJ2-5; d_call: NA; v_call: TRBV7-9; cdr3_aa: CASSLRGETQYF; cdr3_nt: TGTGCCAGCAGCTTAAGGGGAGAGACCCAGTACTTC
clone_size: NA; j_call: TRBJ1-2; d_call: TRBD1; v_call: TRBV4-2; cdr3_aa: CASSQVSTGGLGQQYGYTF; cdr3_nt: TGTGCCAGCAGCCAAGTTAGCACAGGGGGTCTGGGCCAGCAATATGGCTACACCTTC
clone_size: NA; j_call: TRBJ2-1; d_call: TRBD1; v_call: TRBV5-1; cdr3_aa: CASSLSGTGYFF; cdr3_nt: TGCGCCAGCAGCCTCTCCGGGACAGGGTATTTCTTC
clone_size: NA; j_call: TRBJ1-5; d_call: NA; v_call: TRBV27; cdr3_aa: CASSLSFRSNQPQHF; cdr3_nt: TGTGCCAGCAGTTTATCTTTCAGATCAAATCAGCCCCAGCATTTT
clone_size: NA; j_call: TRBJ1-2; d_call: NA; v_call: TRBV29-1; cdr3_aa: CSVEDREQGHPYGYTF; cdr3_nt: TGCAGCGTTGAAGATCGAGAACAGGGTCACCCTTATGGCTACACCTTC
clone_size: few; j_call: TRBJ2-2; d_call: TRBD2; v_call: TRBV29-1; cdr3_aa: CSGVRGAPGGELFF; cdr3_nt: TGCAGCGGGGTGCGGGGGGCCCCCGGCGGGGAGCTGTTTTTT
clone_size: NA; j_call: TRBJ2-7; d_call: NA; v_call: TRBV7-8; cdr3_aa: CASSLVGTYYEQYF; cdr3_nt: TGTGCCAGCAGCTTAGTTGGGACATACTACGAGCAGTACTTC
clone_size: once; j_call: TRBJ2-7; d_call: NA; v_call: TRBV27; cdr3_aa: CASSLALSSYEQYF; cdr3_nt: TGTGCCAGCAGTCTAGCGCTTAGCTCCTACGAGCAGTACTTC
clone_size: once; j_call: TRBJ1-2; d_call: NA; v_call: TRBV30; cdr3_aa: CAWSHRRDPSRHGYTF; cdr3_nt: TGTGCCTGGAGTCATAGGAGGGACCCATCGCGACATGGCTACACCTTC
clone_size: few; j_call: TRBJ1-1; d_call: TRBD1; v_call: TRBV6-5; cdr3_aa: CASTPTGVDTEAFF; cdr3_nt: TGTGCCAGCACTCCGACAGGGGTTGACACTGAAGCTTTCTTT
clone_size: NA; j_call: TRBJ2-2; d_call: NA; v_call: TRBV5-1; cdr3_aa: CASSFQQGITGELFF; cdr3_nt: TGCGCCAGCAGCTTTCAACAGGGAATAACCGGGGAGCTGTTTTTT
clone_size: NA; j_call: TRBJ1-5; d_call: TRBD1; v_call: TRBV27; cdr3_aa: CASSHGTGNQPQHF; cdr3_nt: TGTGCCAGCAGTCACGGGACAGGGAATCAGCCCCAGCATTTT
clone_size: NA; j_call: TRBJ2-5; d_call: NA; v_call: TRBV5-1; cdr3_aa: CASRDILMETQYF; cdr3_nt: TGCGCCAGCCGCGATATTCTGATGGAGACCCAGTACTTC
clone_size: NA; j_call: TRBJ2-4; d_call: NA; v_call: TRBV20-1; cdr3_aa: CSASTGRGLSVQYF; cdr3_nt: TGCAGTGCCAGTACCGGTAGAGGGCTATCGGTTCAGTACTTC
clone_size: NA; j_call: TRBJ2-3; d_call: TRBD2; v_call: TRBV20-1; cdr3_aa: CSASALAGARGTQYF; cdr3_nt: TGCAGTGCTAGTGCCTTAGCGGGGGCTCGTGGGACGCAGTATTTT
clone_size: once; j_call: TRBJ2-5; d_call: NA; v_call: TRBV6-2/TRBV6-3; cdr3_aa: CASSYSKVLVGLKETQYF; cdr3_nt: TGTGCCAGCAGTTACTCGAAGGTCTTGGTGGGCCTCAAAGAGACCCAGTACTTC
clone_size: NA; j_call: TRBJ2-5; d_call: TRBD1; v_call: TRBV7-2; cdr3_aa: CASSLQGVGETQYF; cdr3_nt: TGTGCCAGCAGCTTACAGGGGGTCGGCGAGACCCAGTACTTC
clone_size: NA; j_call: TRBJ2-3; d_call: NA; v_call: TRBV28; cdr3_aa: CASIASRRWADTQYF; cdr3_nt: TGTGCCAGCATCGCTTCAAGGCGGTGGGCAGATACGCAGTATTTT
clone_size: NA; j_call: TRBJ2-1; d_call: TRBD1; v_call: TRBV29-1; cdr3_aa: CSVEDRARGNEQFF; cdr3_nt: TGCAGCGTTGAAGATCGGGCCAGGGGGAATGAGCAGTTCTTC